The subject of this entry is one TCR beta chain. Antigen unknown. Trimming cost V 5 bases and J 5 bases, with 11 bases left between them. Germline CDR1 is MNHNS and CDR2 is SASEGT. The CDR3 spans 13 residues. This entry comes from a study of beta chain features in type 1 diabetes. Study information: Age, gender and cell yields were similar between patients and healthy donors.

The sequenced template was cDNA made from the entire isolated RNA. Naive, central memory and regulatory T cell samples averaged around 3.5 million immunoSEQ reads each. Profiled with immunoSEQ multiplex PCR; TCRdb holds only in-frame clones, not every one. The sample records some 250,000 clones, around 26% being singletons. Study conclusions and caveats: Within each of all four CD4+ subsets, Type 1 diabetes patients had TCRB CDR3s that were moderately but significantly shorter.

J is TRBJ2-3 and V is TRBV6-1; D ambiguous. The source material was central memory CD4+ T cells from blood. This TCR came from a man in his thirties or forties in good health. CDR3 protein: CASSLRIGDTQYF. CDR3 nucleotides: TGTGCCAGCAGTTTGAGGATCGGAGATACGCAGTATTTT.